A single sample gave rise to the 17 T cell receptor beta chains below, sequenced in a study of cytomegalovirus exposure and HLA in healthy donors. PCR primers comprised 60 Vbeta and 13 Jbeta primers. Clones were sequenced by immunoSEQ multiplex PCR, and TCRdb holds only the in-frame ones, with some missing. In the table there are 89,000 or so clones, 60% to 80% of which are singletons. Material: PBMCs. All receptors come from a boy aged 10-17 years in good health and CMV-seronegative.

This chain joins TRBV5-1 and TRBJ2-3; 8 nucleotides line up with TRBD2. The CDR3 totals 15 residues. With V trimmed by 4 bases and J by 3 bases, 7 bases remained unmatched. The germline V gene has CDR1 SGHRS and CDR2 YFSETQ. CDR3 in amino acids: CASSRSGSGTDTQYF. The CDR3, as DNA: TGCGCCAGCAGCCGAAGCGGGAGCGGGACAGATACGCAGTATTTT.

V usage is TRBV28 and J usage is TRBJ1-4; the D is unclear. CDR1 is MDHEN and CDR2 is SYDVKM in the germline V gene. This CDR3 spans 13 amino acids. The germline V and J ends were trimmed by 2 bases and 4 bases, with 5 bases remaining between them. As DNA, the CDR3 is TGTGCCAGCAGTTTACGGGGTAATGAAAAACTGTTTTTT. This gives the protein CASSLRGNEKLFF.

This chain uses TRBV29-1 with TRBJ1-1; 9 bases align to TRBD1. Germline CDR1 and CDR2: SQVTM and ANQGSEA. The CDR3 contains 13 residues. The J segment lost 1 base and the V segment lost 7 bases, leaving 4 bases of the junction unmatched. CDR3 loop: CSGGQGKNTEAFF. As DNA, the CDR3 is TGCAGCGGCGGACAGGGGAAGAACACTGAAGCTTTCTTT.

This rearrangement joins TRBV7-8 to TRBJ2-7; no clear D. Looked up from germline, CDR1 is SGHVS and CDR2 is FQNEAQ. V lost 5 bases and J lost 0, with 14 bases in between. The CDR3 has 15 residues. CDR3 sequence (DNA): TGTGCCAGCAGCCGGAGCGCGGTTAGCTCCTACGAGCAGTACTTC. Amino acid sequence: CASSRSAVSSYEQYF.

The CDR3 loop is CASSRREGNTEAFF. The DNA for the CDR3 is TGCGCCAGCAGCCGGAGGGAGGGGAACACTGAAGCTTTCTTT. The chain is built from TRBV4-1 and TRBJ1-1; the D is unclear. CDR1 is MGHRA, CDR2 YSYEKL, per germline. The CDR3 runs 14 residues. The V end was cut by 4 bases, the J end by 1 base, with 10 bases between.

This chain joins TRBV7-9 and TRBJ1-4; 7 bases map to TRBD1. After removal of 5 bases from V and 8 bases from J, the junction contained 14 bases not matched to a gene. Germline V gene sequence: CDR1 SEHNR, CDR2 FQNEAQ (reference sequence). This CDR3 has 16 residues. The CDR3 reads CASSPRQGTRGEKLFF. For the CDR3, the DNA is TGTGCCAGCAGCCCCAGACAGGGCACCAGGGGAGAAAAACTGTTTTTT.

A note on this clone: One junction end does not reproduce the germline sequence, and a read error may be involved. The rearrangement joins TRBV6-1 to TRBJ1-3, with a weak D call TRBD1 (6 bases). Germline-derived CDR1 and CDR2 are MNHNS and SASEGT. The CDR3 spans 14 residues. The CDR3 is CASREGGVGNTIYF. Written as DNA, the CDR3 is TGTGCCAGCAGGGAAGGGGGGGTGGGAAACACCATATATTTT.

This clone was seen a few times. The CDR3 DNA sequence: TGTGCCAGCAGCCCGACAGGGTTAATCTACGAGCAGTACTTC. Translating it yields CASSPTGLIYEQYF. The rearrangement links TRBV9 to TRBJ2-7; 7 bases align to TRBD1. The ends lost 4 bases at V and 3 bases at J; junction bases unmatched: 7. The germline CDR1 and CDR2 sequences are SGDLS and YYNGEE. The CDR3 spans 14 residues.

This clone was seen only a few times. The gene calls are TRBV9 and TRBJ1-3; D is unresolved. There are 13 residues in the CDR3. Trimming took 0 bases from V and 2 from J, leaving 3 bases between them. Looked up from germline, CDR1 is SGDLS and CDR2 is YYNGEE. This CDR3 reads CASSVAPGNTIYF. CDR3 coding DNA: TGTGCCAGCAGCGTAGCTCCTGGAAACACCATATATTTT.

The chain employs TRBV28 and TRBJ1-1; D uncertain. The CDR3 is 11 amino acids. From germline, CDR1 is MDHEN and CDR2 SYDVKM. Trimming removed 5 bases at V and 5 bases at J, with 6 bases between. Here the CDR3 reads CASSGSTEAFF. CDR3 in DNA: TGTGCCAGCAGTGGGAGTACTGAAGCTTTCTTT. Complete variable domain (other parts from reference TRBV28 and TRBJ1-1): DVKVTQSSRYLVKRTGEKVFLECVQDMDHENMFWYRQDPGLGLRLIYFSYDVKMKEKGDIPEGYSVSREKKERFSLILESASTNQTSMYLCASSGSTEAFFGQGTRLTVV.

The chain links TRBV6-5 to TRBJ2-1; D is unclear. The V end was cut by 0 bases, the J end by 6 bases, with 6 bases between. CDR3 length: 13 amino acids. In germline, CDR1 is MNHEY, CDR2 SVGAGI. CDR3 DNA sequence: TGTGCCAGCAGTTACTCTTCAGGCAATGAGCAGTTCTTC. Translation: CASSYSSGNEQFF.

This chain joins TRBV4-3 and TRBJ2-5; D unclear. CDR1 is LGHNA and CDR2 is YSLEER in the germline V gene. With 0 bases removed from V and 5 bases from J, the gap between germline ends came to 7 bases. The CDR3 spans 13 residues. CDR3 region: CASSQDSRETQYF. In DNA, the CDR3 is TGCGCCAGCAGCCAAGATTCCCGGGAGACCCAGTACTTC.

The chain joins TRBV9 to TRBJ2-7; 9 bases fit TRBD2. The V gene end was trimmed by 4 bases and the J gene end by 0 bases; junction bases not matched to a gene: 8. This CDR3 spans 16 amino acids. Per the germline V gene, CDR1 is SGDLS and CDR2 is YYNGEE. CDR3 loop: CASSKDSGSFSYEQYF. The CDR3 DNA sequence: TGTGCCAGCAGCAAGGATAGCGGGAGTTTCTCCTACGAGCAGTACTTC.

This chain links TRBV7-2 with TRBJ2-5; D might be TRBD2 (6 bases). This CDR3 comprises 14 residues. In germline, CDR1 is SGHTA, CDR2 FQGNSA. V was shortened by 4 bases and J by 1 base, with 10 bases between the two germline ends. The CDR3 DNA follows: TGTGCCAGCAGCTCGTCGGGACTCCAAGAGACCCAGTACTTC. Translated, it gives CASSSSGLQETQYF. Drawing the rest from reference TRBV7-2 and TRBJ2-5, the complete variable domain is GAGVSQSPSNKVTEKGKDVELRCDPISGHTALYWYRQSLGQGLEFLIYFQGNSAPDKSGLPSDRFSAERTGGSVSTLTIQRTQQEDSAVYLCASSSSGLQETQYFGPGTRLLVL.

This sequence joins TRBV6-5 and TRBJ1-1; 7 nucleotides line up with TRBD1. Germline V gives CDR1 MNHEY, CDR2 SVGAGI. The CDR3 runs 16 residues. The V and J ends lost 0 bases and 0 bases, in that order; junction bases with no gene match: 4. CDR3 sequence reads: CASSYSRGQMNTEAFF. The DNA for the CDR3 is TGTGCCAGCAGTTACTCTAGGGGACAGATGAACACTGAAGCTTTCTTT.

The chain carries TRBV27 and TRBJ2-7, with D possibly TRBD2 on 6 matching bases. Trimming cost V 4 bases and J 6 bases, with 10 bases left between them. CDR1 and CDR2 from the germline V gene are MNHEY and SMNVEV (reference sequence). The CDR3 totals 12 residues. This CDR3 reads CASSWDFREQYF. The DNA of the CDR3 is TGTGCCAGCAGTTGGGACTTCCGCGAGCAGTACTTC.

The V and J genes are TRBV21-1 and TRBJ2-3; the table names TRBD2, a call not compared with the DNA. TRBV21-1 represents a pseudogene. The CDR3 has 14 residues. In DNA, the CDR3 is TGTGCCAGCAGCAAAGTCAAGCGGGGTTATACGCAGTATTTT. Translation: CASSKVKRGYTQYF.